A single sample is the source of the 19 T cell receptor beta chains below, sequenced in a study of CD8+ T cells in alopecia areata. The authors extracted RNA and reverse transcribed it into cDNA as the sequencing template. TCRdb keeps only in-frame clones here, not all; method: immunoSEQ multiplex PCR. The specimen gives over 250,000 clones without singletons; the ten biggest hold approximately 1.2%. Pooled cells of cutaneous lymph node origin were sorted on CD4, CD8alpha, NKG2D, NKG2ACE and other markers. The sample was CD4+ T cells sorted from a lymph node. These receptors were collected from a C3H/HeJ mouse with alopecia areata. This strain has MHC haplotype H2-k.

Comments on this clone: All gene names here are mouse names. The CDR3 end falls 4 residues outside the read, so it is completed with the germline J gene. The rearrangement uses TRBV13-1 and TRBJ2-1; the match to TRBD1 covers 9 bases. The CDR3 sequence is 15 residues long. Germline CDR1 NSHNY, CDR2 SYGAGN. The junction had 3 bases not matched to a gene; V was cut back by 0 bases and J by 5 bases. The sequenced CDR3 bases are TGTGCCAGCAGTGATGCAACAGGGGGCGATGCT. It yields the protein CASSDATGGDA. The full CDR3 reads CASSDATGGDAEQFF.

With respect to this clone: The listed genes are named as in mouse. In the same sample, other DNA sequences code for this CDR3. The CDR3 loop reads CTCSARLGGAETLYF. The sequenced part of the CDR3 DNA is TGCACCTGCAGTGCAAGACTGGGGGGTGCAGAA. The chain joins TRBV1 to TRBJ2-3, with TRBD2 identical over 9 bases. Read sequence stops 4 residues before the CDR3 end, and the germline J gene provides the missing end. V lost 2 bases, J lost 1 base, and 1 base stayed unmatched. Germline CDR1 NSQYPW, CDR2 LRSPGD (reference sequence). The CDR3 consists of 15 residues.

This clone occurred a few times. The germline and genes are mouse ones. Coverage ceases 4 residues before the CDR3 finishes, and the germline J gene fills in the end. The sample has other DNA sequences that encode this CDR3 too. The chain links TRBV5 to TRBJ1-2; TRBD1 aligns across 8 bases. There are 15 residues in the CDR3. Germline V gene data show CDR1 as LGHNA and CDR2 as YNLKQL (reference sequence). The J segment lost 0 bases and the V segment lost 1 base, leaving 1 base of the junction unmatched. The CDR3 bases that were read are TGTGCCAGCAGCCAAGTGGGACAGGCAAACTCC. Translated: CASSQVGQANS. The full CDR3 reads CASSQVGQANSDYTF.

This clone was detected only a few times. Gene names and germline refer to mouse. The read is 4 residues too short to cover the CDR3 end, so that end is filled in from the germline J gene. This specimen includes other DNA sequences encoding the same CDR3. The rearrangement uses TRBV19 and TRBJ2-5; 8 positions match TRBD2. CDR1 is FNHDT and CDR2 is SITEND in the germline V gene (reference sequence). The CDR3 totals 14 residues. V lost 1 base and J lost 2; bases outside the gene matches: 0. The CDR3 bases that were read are TGTGCCAGCAGTATAACTGGGGGCCAAGAC. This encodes CASSITGGQD. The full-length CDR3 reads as CASSITGGQDTQYF.

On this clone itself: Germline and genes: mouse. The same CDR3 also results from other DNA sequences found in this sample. CDR3 sequence: CASSDRQQDTQYF. CDR3 DNA (partial): TGTGCCAGCAGTGACAGGCAGCAAGAC. V usage is TRBV13-1 and J usage is TRBJ2-5, with D unclear. The CDR3 end lies 4 residues beyond the end of the read and is filled in from the germline J gene. CDR1 NSHNY and CDR2 SYGAGN come from the germline V gene. The CDR3 has 13 residues. With 2 bases removed from V and 3 bases from J, the gap between germline ends came to 7 bases.

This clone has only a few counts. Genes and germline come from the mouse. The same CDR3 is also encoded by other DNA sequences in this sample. The DNA read from the CDR3 is TGTGCCAGCAGTGAACAAGGTCAAAAC. It yields the protein CASSEQGQN. The whole CDR3 sequence reads CASSEQGQNTLYF. J is TRBJ2-4 and V is TRBV13-1; D is uncertain. The CDR3 end falls 4 residues outside the read, so it is completed with the germline J gene. Germline V lookup: CDR1 NSHNY, CDR2 SYGAGN. The CDR3 sequence is 13 residues long. Trimming stripped 2 bases from V and 1 base from J, with 5 bases between.

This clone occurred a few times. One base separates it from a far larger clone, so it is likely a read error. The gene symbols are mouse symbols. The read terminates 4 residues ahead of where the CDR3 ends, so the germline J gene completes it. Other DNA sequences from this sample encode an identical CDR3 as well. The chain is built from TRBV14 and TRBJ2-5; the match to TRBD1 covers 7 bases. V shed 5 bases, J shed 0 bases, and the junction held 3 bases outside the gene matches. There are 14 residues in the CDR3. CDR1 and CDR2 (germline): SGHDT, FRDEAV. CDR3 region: CASSRQGNQDTQYF. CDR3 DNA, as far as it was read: TGTGCCAGCAGCCGACAGGGTAACCAAGAC.

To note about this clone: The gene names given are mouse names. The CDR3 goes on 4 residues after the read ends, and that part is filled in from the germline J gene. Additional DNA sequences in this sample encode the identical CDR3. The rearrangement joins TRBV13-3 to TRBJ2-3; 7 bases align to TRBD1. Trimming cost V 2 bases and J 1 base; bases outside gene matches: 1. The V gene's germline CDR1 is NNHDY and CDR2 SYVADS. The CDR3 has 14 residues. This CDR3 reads CASSEDRGAETLYF. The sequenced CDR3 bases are TGTGCCAGCAGTGAAGACAGGGGTGCAGAA.

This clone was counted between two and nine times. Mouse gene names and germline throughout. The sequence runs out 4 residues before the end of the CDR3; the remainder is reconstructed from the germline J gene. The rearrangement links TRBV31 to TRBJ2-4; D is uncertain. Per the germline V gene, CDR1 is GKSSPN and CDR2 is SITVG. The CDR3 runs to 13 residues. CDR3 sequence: CAWSLGNENTLYF. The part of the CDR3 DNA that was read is TGTGCCTGGAGTCTGGGGAACGAAAAC.

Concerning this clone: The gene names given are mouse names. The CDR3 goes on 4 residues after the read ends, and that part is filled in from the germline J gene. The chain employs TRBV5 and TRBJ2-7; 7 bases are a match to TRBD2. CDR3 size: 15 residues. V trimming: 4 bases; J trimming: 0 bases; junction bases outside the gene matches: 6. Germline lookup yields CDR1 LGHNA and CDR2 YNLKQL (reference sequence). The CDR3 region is CASSPTGSSSYEQYF. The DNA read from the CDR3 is TGTGCCAGCAGCCCGACTGGGTCGAGCTCCTAT.

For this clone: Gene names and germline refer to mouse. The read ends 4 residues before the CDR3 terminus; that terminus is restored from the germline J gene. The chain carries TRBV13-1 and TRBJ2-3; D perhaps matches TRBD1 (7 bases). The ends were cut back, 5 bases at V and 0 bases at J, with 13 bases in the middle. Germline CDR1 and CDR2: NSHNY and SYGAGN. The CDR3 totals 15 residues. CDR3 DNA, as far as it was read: TGTGCCAGCAGGAATGAGGGGGCTAGTGCAGAA. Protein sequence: CASRNEGASAE. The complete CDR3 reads CASRNEGASAETLYF.

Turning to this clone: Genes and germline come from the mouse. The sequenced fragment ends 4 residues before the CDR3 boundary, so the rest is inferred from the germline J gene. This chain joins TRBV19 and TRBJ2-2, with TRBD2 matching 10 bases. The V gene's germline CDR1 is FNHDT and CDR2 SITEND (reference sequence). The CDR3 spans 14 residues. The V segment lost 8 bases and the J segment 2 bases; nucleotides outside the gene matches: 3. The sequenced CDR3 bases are TGTGCCAGTACGACTGGGGGGAACACCGGG. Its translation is CASTTGGNTG. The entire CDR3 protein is CASTTGGNTGQLYF.

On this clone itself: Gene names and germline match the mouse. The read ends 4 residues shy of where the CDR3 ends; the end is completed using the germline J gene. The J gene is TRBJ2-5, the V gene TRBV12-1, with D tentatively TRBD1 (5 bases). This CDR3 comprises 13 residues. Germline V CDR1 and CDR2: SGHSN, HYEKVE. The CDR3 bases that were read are TGTGCCAGCTCTCTCGGAGGGGTAGAC. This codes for CASSLGGVD. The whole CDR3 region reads CASSLGGVDTQYF.

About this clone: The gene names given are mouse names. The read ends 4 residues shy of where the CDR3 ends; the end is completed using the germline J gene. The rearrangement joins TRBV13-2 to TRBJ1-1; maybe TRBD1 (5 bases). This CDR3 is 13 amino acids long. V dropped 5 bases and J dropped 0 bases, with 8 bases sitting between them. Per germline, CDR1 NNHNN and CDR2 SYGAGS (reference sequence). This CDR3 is CASGDIANTEVFF. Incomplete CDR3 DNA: TGTGCCAGCGGGGACATTGCAAACACA.

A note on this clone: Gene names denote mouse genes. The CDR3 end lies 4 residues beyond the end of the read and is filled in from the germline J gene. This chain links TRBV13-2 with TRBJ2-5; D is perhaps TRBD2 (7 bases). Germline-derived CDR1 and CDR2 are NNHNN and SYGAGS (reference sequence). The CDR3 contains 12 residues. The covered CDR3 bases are TGTGCCACCGAGGGGGGGGTGGAC. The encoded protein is CATEGGVD. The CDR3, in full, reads CATEGGVDTQYF.

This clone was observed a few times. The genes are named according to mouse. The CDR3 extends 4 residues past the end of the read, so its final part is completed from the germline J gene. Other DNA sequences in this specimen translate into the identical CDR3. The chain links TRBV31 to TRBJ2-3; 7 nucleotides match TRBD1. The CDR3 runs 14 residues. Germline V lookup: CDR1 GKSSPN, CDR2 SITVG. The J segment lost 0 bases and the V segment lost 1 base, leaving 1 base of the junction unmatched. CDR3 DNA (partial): TGTGCCTGGAGTCGGGACAGTAGTGCAGAA. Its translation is CAWSRDSSAE. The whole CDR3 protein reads CAWSRDSSAETLYF.

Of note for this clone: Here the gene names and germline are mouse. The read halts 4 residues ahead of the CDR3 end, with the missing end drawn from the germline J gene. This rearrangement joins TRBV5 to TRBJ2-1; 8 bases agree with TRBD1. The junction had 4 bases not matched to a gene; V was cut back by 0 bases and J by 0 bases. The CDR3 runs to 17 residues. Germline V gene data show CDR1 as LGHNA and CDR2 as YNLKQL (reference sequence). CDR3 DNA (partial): TGTGCCAGCAGCCAAGATTCCAGGGGGCCTAACTATGCT. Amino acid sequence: CASSQDSRGPNYA. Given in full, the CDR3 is CASSQDSRGPNYAEQFF.

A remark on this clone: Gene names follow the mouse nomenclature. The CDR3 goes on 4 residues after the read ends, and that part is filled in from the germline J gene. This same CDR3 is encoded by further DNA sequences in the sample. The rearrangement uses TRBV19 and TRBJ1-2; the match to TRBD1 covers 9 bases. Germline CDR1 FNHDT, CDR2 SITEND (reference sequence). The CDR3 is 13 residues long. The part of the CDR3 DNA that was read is TGTGCCAGCAGTATCAACAGGGGGCGC. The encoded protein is CASSINRGR. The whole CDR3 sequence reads CASSINRGRDYTF. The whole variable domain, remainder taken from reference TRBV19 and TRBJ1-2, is GGIITQTPKFLIGQEGQKLTLKCQQNFNHDTMYWYRQDSGKGLRLIYYSITENDLQKGDLSEGYDASREKKSSFSLTVTSAQKNEMAVFLCASSINRGRDYTFGSGTRLLVI.

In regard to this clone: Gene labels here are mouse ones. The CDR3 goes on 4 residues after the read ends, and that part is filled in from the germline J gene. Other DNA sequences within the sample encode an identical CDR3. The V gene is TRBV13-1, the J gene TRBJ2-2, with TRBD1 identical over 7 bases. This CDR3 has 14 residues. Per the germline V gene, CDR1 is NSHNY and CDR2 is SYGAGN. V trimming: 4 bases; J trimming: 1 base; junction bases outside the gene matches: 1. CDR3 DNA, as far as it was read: TGTGCCAGCAGTCGGGACAGAAACACCGGG. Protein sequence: CASSRDRNTG. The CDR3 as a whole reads CASSRDRNTGQLYF.